Listed below are T cell receptor beta chains from one sample, sequenced in a study of T cells in Graves' hyperthyroidism and ophthalmopathy. TCRdb used MiXCR to reprocess the multiplex PCR reads, holding one entry per CDR3 protein. The data show around 620,000 distinct CDR3 sequences, 12% to 15% seen once. What was sequenced was blood. These TCRs come from a young woman with Graves' ophthalmopathy. The CDR3 runs from the conserved cysteine through the conserved F or W. The order of the fields is clone size, D gene, V gene, J gene, CDR3 protein, CDR3 DNA. The D gene is left open where the match is weak. Clone size, where shown, is once, few, many, or a class for clones that have expanded.

clone size: .
D gene: TRBD2
V gene: TRBV11-2
J gene: TRBJ2-1
CDR3 protein: CASSLVSGTGGGGLAGGNEQFF
CDR3 DNA: TGTGCCAGCAGCTTAGTATCCGGGACAGGGGGCGGGGGACTAGCGGGAGGAAATGAGCAGTTCTTC

clone size: many
D gene: TRBD2
V gene: TRBV27
J gene: TRBJ2-5
CDR3 protein: CASSFGVAGARETQYF
CDR3 DNA: TGTGCCAGCAGTTTTGGGGTAGCGGGGGCCCGGGAGACCCAGTACTTC

clone size: .
D gene: .
V gene: TRBV30
J gene: TRBJ2-3
CDR3 protein: CAWGFTDTQYF
CDR3 DNA: TGTGCCTGGGGATTCACAGATACGCAGTATTTT

clone size: many
D gene: TRBD1
V gene: TRBV5-1
J gene: TRBJ1-2
CDR3 protein: CASSLTGGAYGYTF
CDR3 DNA: TGCGCCAGCAGCTTGACAGGGGGCGCCTATGGCTACACCTTC

clone size: few
D gene: .
V gene: TRBV5-6
J gene: TRBJ1-5
CDR3 protein: CANSEQRGWRNQPQHF
CDR3 DNA: TGTGCCAACAGCGAACAAAGGGGATGGCGCAATCAGCCCCAGCATTTT

clone size: many
D gene: .
V gene: TRBV10-3
J gene: TRBJ2-5
CDR3 protein: CAISGKDGFQETQYF
CDR3 DNA: TGTGCCATCAGCGGCAAAGACGGGTTCCAAGAGACCCAGTACTTC

clone size: .
D gene: TRBD2
V gene: TRBV20-1
J gene: TRBJ2-2
CDR3 protein: CSARDRDIAGEGTGELLF
CDR3 DNA: TGCAGTGCTAGAGATAGGGACATAGCGGGAGAGGGCACCGGGGAGCTGTTGTTT

clone size: .
D gene: .
V gene: TRBV6-6
J gene: TRBJ2-3
CDR3 protein: CASSYRGLLLTDTQYF
CDR3 DNA: TGTGCCAGCAGTTACCGGGGACTCCTCCTCACAGATACGCAGTATTTT

clone size: many
D gene: .
V gene: TRBV6-2/TRBV6-3
J gene: TRBJ2-1
CDR3 protein: CASWRSSSYNEQFF
CDR3 DNA: TGTGCCAGCTGGCGGTCAAGCTCCTACAATGAGCAGTTCTTC

clone size: many
D gene: .
V gene: TRBV7-9
J gene: TRBJ1-1
CDR3 protein: CASTLGSETEAFF
CDR3 DNA: TGTGCCAGCACCCTAGGGTCCGAAACTGAAGCTTTCTTT

clone size: many
D gene: TRBD2
V gene: TRBV7-2
J gene: TRBJ2-1
CDR3 protein: CASSPSPGTSGYNEQFF
CDR3 DNA: TGTGCCAGCAGCCCTTCCCCCGGGACTAGCGGCTACAATGAGCAGTTCTTC

clone size: few
D gene: TRBD1
V gene: TRBV30
J gene: TRBJ1-1
CDR3 protein: CAWSLLTGLNTEAFF
CDR3 DNA: TGTGCCTGGAGCCTCCTGACAGGGCTGAACACTGAAGCTTTCTTT

clone size: .
D gene: .
V gene: TRBV6-5
J gene: TRBJ2-2
CDR3 protein: CASSYSRGPRGGELFF
CDR3 DNA: TGTGCCAGCAGTTACTCCCGGGGGCCCAGGGGCGGGGAGCTGTTTTTT

clone size: many
D gene: .
V gene: TRBV2
J gene: TRBJ1-2
CDR3 protein: CASSPQINYGYTF
CDR3 DNA: TGTGCCAGCAGCCCACAGATTAACTATGGCTACACCTTC

clone size: few
D gene: TRBD1
V gene: TRBV20-1
J gene: TRBJ2-2
CDR3 protein: CSARSGTGLFF
CDR3 DNA: TGCAGTGCTAGATCCGGGACAGGGCTGTTTTTT

clone size: .
D gene: .
V gene: TRBV12-3/TRBV12-4
J gene: TRBJ1-3
CDR3 protein: CASSLSSRRPSSGNTIYF
CDR3 DNA: TGTGCCAGCAGTTTAAGCTCTCGGCGGCCGAGCTCTGGAAACACCATATATTTT

clone size: many
D gene: .
V gene: TRBV6-2/TRBV6-3
J gene: TRBJ2-1
CDR3 protein: CASSYSKQGNEQFF
CDR3 DNA: TGTGCCAGCAGTTACTCGAAGCAGGGTAATGAGCAGTTCTTC

clone size: many
D gene: .
V gene: TRBV29-1
J gene: TRBJ1-1
CDR3 protein: CSVGPDWDHTEAFF
CDR3 DNA: TGCAGCGTTGGCCCCGACTGGGATCACACTGAAGCTTTCTTT

clone size: many
D gene: TRBD2
V gene: TRBV11-2
J gene: TRBJ2-1
CDR3 protein: CASSSFGGGRNEQFF
CDR3 DNA: TGTGCCAGCAGCAGCTTTGGTGGCGGGAGGAATGAGCAGTTCTTC

clone size: many
D gene: TRBD1
V gene: TRBV18
J gene: TRBJ1-2
CDR3 protein: CASTTGDYGYTF
CDR3 DNA: TGTGCCAGCACAACAGGGGACTATGGCTACACCTTC

clone size: many
D gene: TRBD1
V gene: TRBV6-1
J gene: TRBJ2-7
CDR3 protein: CASSLTGLEQYF
CDR3 DNA: TGTGCCAGCAGTTTGACAGGGTTAGAGCAGTACTTC

clone size: many
D gene: .
V gene: TRBV20-1
J gene: TRBJ1-1
CDR3 protein: CSARDLQGQGNTEAFF
CDR3 DNA: TGCAGTGCTAGAGACCTTCAGGGGCAGGGGAACACTGAAGCTTTCTTT

clone size: many
D gene: .
V gene: TRBV7-2
J gene: TRBJ2-3
CDR3 protein: CASSLSDWGSHTDTQYF
CDR3 DNA: TGTGCCAGCAGCTTAAGTGATTGGGGTAGCCACACAGATACGCAGTATTTT

clone size: many
D gene: .
V gene: TRBV7-2
J gene: TRBJ2-7
CDR3 protein: CASSLTEGPYEQYF
CDR3 DNA: TGTGCCAGCAGCTTAACGGAGGGCCCCTACGAGCAGTACTTC

clone size: many
D gene: .
V gene: TRBV11-2
J gene: TRBJ2-3
CDR3 protein: CASSHQPSSTDTQYF
CDR3 DNA: TGTGCCAGCAGTCACCAGCCCTCCTCCACAGATACGCAGTATTTT

clone size: many
D gene: .
V gene: TRBV2
J gene: TRBJ1-1
CDR3 protein: CASSDGRGNTEAFF
CDR3 DNA: TGTGCCAGCAGTGATGGGCGGGGGAACACTGAAGCTTTCTTT

clone size: many
D gene: .
V gene: TRBV11-1
J gene: TRBJ1-1
CDR3 protein: CASSFTVRDTEAFF
CDR3 DNA: TGTGCCAGCAGCTTTACTGTCAGGGACACTGAAGCTTTCTTT

clone size: .
D gene: TRBD2
V gene: TRBV12-3/TRBV12-4
J gene: TRBJ2-3
CDR3 protein: CASSHQTSGNPYGTDTQYF
CDR3 DNA: TGCGCCAGCAGCCACCAGACTAGCGGGAATCCTTATGGTACAGATACGCAGTATTTT

clone size: many
D gene: TRBD2
V gene: TRBV2
J gene: TRBJ2-7
CDR3 protein: CASSAEIAGLGEQYF
CDR3 DNA: TGTGCCAGCAGCGCAGAGATAGCGGGACTCGGCGAGCAGTACTTC

clone size: many
D gene: TRBD2
V gene: TRBV6-1
J gene: TRBJ2-7
CDR3 protein: CASREASGTYEQYF
CDR3 DNA: TGTGCCAGCAGGGAAGCTAGCGGGACCTACGAGCAGTACTTC

clone size: many
D gene: .
V gene: TRBV30
J gene: TRBJ1-1
CDR3 protein: CAWSVGEETEAFF
CDR3 DNA: TGTGCCTGGAGTGTAGGAGAGGAGACTGAAGCTTTCTTT

clone size: many
D gene: .
V gene: TRBV6-1
J gene: TRBJ2-3
CDR3 protein: CASSDGTASTDTQYF
CDR3 DNA: TGTGCCAGCAGTGACGGGACGGCCAGCACAGATACGCAGTATTTT

clone size: few
D gene: TRBD2
V gene: TRBV9
J gene: TRBJ2-1
CDR3 protein: CASSRQRGTWNEQFF
CDR3 DNA: TGTGCCAGCAGCCGACAGCGGGGGACTTGGAATGAGCAGTTCTTC

clone size: .
D gene: .
V gene: TRBV7-3
J gene: TRBJ1-4
CDR3 protein: CASSLGAGINEKLFF
CDR3 DNA: TGTGCCAGCAGCTTAGGGGCAGGGATAAATGAAAAACTGTTTTTT

clone size: .
D gene: .
V gene: TRBV29-1
J gene: TRBJ2-7
CDR3 protein: CSAEGGHEQYF
CDR3 DNA: TGCAGCGCCGAGGGAGGCCACGAGCAGTACTTC

clone size: .
D gene: .
V gene: TRBV20-1
J gene: TRBJ2-7
CDR3 protein: CSASVVRVYSYEQYF
CDR3 DNA: TGCAGTGCTAGTGTAGTGCGGGTCTACTCCTACGAGCAGTACTTC

clone size: many
D gene: TRBD1
V gene: TRBV28
J gene: TRBJ2-7
CDR3 protein: CASSSSPDRVRNEQYF
CDR3 DNA: TGTGCCAGCAGTTCCTCCCCTGACAGGGTTCGGAACGAGCAGTACTTC

clone size: .
D gene: .
V gene: TRBV9
J gene: TRBJ1-2
CDR3 protein: CASSEGIGYGYTF
CDR3 DNA: TGTGCCAGCAGCGAGGGTATCGGCTATGGCTACACCTTC

clone size: many
D gene: .
V gene: TRBV20-1
J gene: TRBJ2-5
CDR3 protein: CSANSQETQYF
CDR3 DNA: TGCAGTGCTAACAGCCAAGAGACCCAGTACTTC

clone size: few
D gene: TRBD2
V gene: TRBV4-2
J gene: TRBJ2-3
CDR3 protein: CASSQFATSGRARRTDTQYF
CDR3 DNA: TGTGCCAGCAGCCAATTCGCGACTAGCGGGAGGGCCAGGAGGACAGATACGCAGTATTTT

clone size: many
D gene: .
V gene: TRBV20-1
J gene: TRBJ2-1
CDR3 protein: CSANWAVYNEQFF
CDR3 DNA: TGCAGTGCTAACTGGGCTGTATACAATGAGCAGTTCTTC

clone size: .
D gene: TRBD1
V gene: TRBV2
J gene: TRBJ2-3
CDR3 protein: CASSVGGRGTDTQYF
CDR3 DNA: TGTGCCAGCAGCGTAGGGGGCAGGGGTACAGATACGCAGTATTTT

clone size: many
D gene: .
V gene: TRBV5-5
J gene: TRBJ1-1
CDR3 protein: CASSPYVSTEAFF
CDR3 DNA: TGTGCCAGCAGCCCATATGTAAGCACTGAAGCTTTCTTT

clone size: many
D gene: .
V gene: TRBV25-1
J gene: TRBJ2-1
CDR3 protein: CASSDLGVSTIYSGYSYNEQFF
CDR3 DNA: TGTGCCAGCAGTGATCTCGGGGTATCGACGATTTATAGCGGATACTCCTACAATGAGCAGTTCTTC

clone size: many
D gene: .
V gene: TRBV20-1
J gene: TRBJ2-3
CDR3 protein: CSGVGRGDTQYF
CDR3 DNA: TGCAGTGGAGTCGGCAGGGGAGATACGCAGTATTTT

clone size: few
D gene: .
V gene: TRBV19
J gene: TRBJ2-7
CDR3 protein: CASSISGLGYEQYF
CDR3 DNA: TGTGCCAGTAGCATATCGGGACTGGGCTACGAGCAGTACTTC

clone size: many
D gene: .
V gene: TRBV27
J gene: TRBJ2-1
CDR3 protein: CASSFIGDSYNEQFF
CDR3 DNA: TGTGCCAGCAGTTTCATCGGGGACTCCTACAATGAGCAGTTCTTC

clone size: .
D gene: .
V gene: TRBV6-1
J gene: TRBJ2-1
CDR3 protein: CASSITSNEQFF
CDR3 DNA: TGTGCCAGCAGTATAACGAGCAATGAGCAGTTCTTC

clone size: many
D gene: TRBD2
V gene: TRBV28
J gene: TRBJ2-3
CDR3 protein: CASLASGLAASGDTQYF
CDR3 DNA: TGTGCCAGCCTCGCCAGCGGACTAGCGGCGTCGGGGGATACGCAGTATTTT

clone size: many
D gene: .
V gene: TRBV3-1
J gene: TRBJ2-2
CDR3 protein: CASSQVRPAGTGELFF
CDR3 DNA: TGTGCCAGCAGCCAAGTGCGGCCTGCGGGCACCGGGGAGCTGTTTTTT

clone size: .
D gene: .
V gene: TRBV19
J gene: TRBJ2-3
CDR3 protein: CASSTVRDSSMDTQYF
CDR3 DNA: TGTGCCAGTAGTACCGTGCGGGACAGTTCAATGGATACGCAGTATTTT

clone size: many
D gene: .
V gene: TRBV2
J gene: TRBJ1-4
CDR3 protein: CASRETSTNEKLFF
CDR3 DNA: TGTGCCAGCAGAGAGACGTCAACTAATGAAAAACTGTTTTTT